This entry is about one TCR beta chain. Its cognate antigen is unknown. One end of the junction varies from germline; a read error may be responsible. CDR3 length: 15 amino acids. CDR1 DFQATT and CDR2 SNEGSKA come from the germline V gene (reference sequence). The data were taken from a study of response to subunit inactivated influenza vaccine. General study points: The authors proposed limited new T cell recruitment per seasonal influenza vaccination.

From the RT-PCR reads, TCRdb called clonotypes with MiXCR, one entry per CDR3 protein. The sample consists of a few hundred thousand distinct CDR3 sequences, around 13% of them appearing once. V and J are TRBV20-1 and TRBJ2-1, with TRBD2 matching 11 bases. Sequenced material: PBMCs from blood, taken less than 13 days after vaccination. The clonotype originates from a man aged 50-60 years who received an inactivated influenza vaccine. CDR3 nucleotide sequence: TGCAGTGCTAGGTCCACTAGCGGGGGCGGGTTTGAGCAAATCTTC. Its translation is CSARSTSGGGFEQIF.